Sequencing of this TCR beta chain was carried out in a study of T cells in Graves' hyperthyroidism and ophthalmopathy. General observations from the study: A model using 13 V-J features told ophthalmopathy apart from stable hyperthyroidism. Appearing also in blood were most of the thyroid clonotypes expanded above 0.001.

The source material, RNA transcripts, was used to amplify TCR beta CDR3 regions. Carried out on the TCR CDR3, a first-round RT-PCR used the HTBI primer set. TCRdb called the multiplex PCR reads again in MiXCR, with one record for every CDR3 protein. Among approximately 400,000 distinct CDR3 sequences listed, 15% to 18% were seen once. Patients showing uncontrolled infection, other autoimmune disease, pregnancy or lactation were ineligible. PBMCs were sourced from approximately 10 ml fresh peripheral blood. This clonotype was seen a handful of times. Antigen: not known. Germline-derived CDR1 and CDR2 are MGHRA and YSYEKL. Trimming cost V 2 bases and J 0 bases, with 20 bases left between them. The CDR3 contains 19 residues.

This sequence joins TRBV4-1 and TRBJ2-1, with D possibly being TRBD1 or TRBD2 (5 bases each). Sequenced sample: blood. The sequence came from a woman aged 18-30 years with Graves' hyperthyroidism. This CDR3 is CASSQPPGQALPSYNEQFF. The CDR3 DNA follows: TGCGCCAGCAGCCAACCCCCGGGGCAGGCGTTACCCTCCTACAATGAGCAGTTCTTC.